The sequence of this T cell receptor beta chain was determined in a study of tissue T cells after allogeneic stem cell transplantation (dated by TCRdb to 2022 to 2024). With respect to the entire study: The study profiled TCR beta repertoires across many tissues from research autopsies of patients with and without GVHD, plus mouse models of GVHD. On the human side, the study was prospective and observational, with no blinding or randomization.

General study outcomes and caveats: In both patients and mice, T cells from blood and spleen picked up only a limited part of the TCR repertoire that was detected in tissues. Which tissue TCRs were alloreactive or antigen-specific was not determined in the study, and some clones might have been persisting host cells. Within patients, how anatomically similar tissues were was a major factor shaping TCR repertoire composition, regardless of disease or transplant status. Few T cell clones were found to be shared across patients, but shared repertoire signatures across patients were revealed in a tissue-specific fashion by motif-based clustering. Sampling depth was acknowledged as a limitation, and the patient cohort was both small and clinically heterogeneous.

Libraries were made using the immunoSEQ multiplex PCR assay. Adaptive Biotechnologies performed the TCRbeta CDR3 sequencing at survey depth and reported CDR3 sequences, V/J genes, productive frequency and template counts. TCR beta CDR3 regions were amplified from genomic DNA instead of RNA. The original methods were these. Jensen-Shannon divergence served to quantify pairwise repertoire overlap between tissues, with 0 meaning identical and 1 meaning complete divergence. Tissues were grouped by single-linkage agglomerative hierarchical clustering of pairwise JSD values, and the clustering results were shown as dendrograms. GLIPH2 was applied to all patient samples using simulation_depth 1000, kmer_min_depth 3, and cdr3_length_cutoff 8, and only groups with more than two unique CDR3s were retained. A standardized tissue-overlap score extrapolated Jaccard GLIPH-group overlap across patients to a standard repertoire size of 1000 clones. Associations of diversity with clinical or experimental variables used linear mixed-effect models with tissue fixed effects and individual random effects. Here the immuneACCESS table is served through TCRdb, limited to in-frame sequences with V and J called. Missing clones are a known gap in these copies; in checked studies unresolved V genes cover under half, and the rest lacks a known reason. D and trimming were read from the DNA, whereas the V and J calls and clone size are those reported in that table. The sample profile shows roughly 21,000 clones; around 70% of them were found once. 0.41% of the sample lies in the top ten.

As concerns this clone: Its antigen is not yet known. This receptor is murine, so its gene names and germline sequences reflect the mouse genome. With the read ending 1 residue before the CDR3 end, the germline J gene is used to fill in that end.

The germline V gene gives CDR1 as LGHNA and CDR2 as YSYQKL. V ends up 0 bases short and J 6 bases short, with an unmatched junction base count of 2. CDR3 length: 15 amino acids, cysteine to phenylalanine. The DNA shown is the part of the CDR3 that was read: 42 bases, in frame from base 1. The specimen was blood. Here the chain combines TRBV2 and TRBJ2-1; 10 central bases correspond to TRBD2. This TCR was recovered from a female BALB/c mouse in good health. In terms of MHC, this strain is H2-d. The DNA read from the CDR3 is TGTGCCAGCAGCCAAGACTGGGGGGGCTTTGCTGAGCAGTTC. Its coded protein is CASSQDWGGFAEQF. The whole CDR3 sequence reads CASSQDWGGFAEQFF.